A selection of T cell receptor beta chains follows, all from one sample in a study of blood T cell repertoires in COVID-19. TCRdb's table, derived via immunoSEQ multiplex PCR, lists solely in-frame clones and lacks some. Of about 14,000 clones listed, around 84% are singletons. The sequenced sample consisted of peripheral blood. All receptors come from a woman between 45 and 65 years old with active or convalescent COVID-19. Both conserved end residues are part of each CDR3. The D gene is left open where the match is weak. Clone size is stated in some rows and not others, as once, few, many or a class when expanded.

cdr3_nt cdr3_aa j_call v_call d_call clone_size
TGCAGCGTTCAGGGGACAGACTCCTACGAGCAGTACTTC CSVQGTDSYEQYF TRBJ2-7 TRBV29-1 TRBD1 .
TGTGCCAGCAGCTTAGTTAAGCGGTTAACAGATACGCAGTATTTT CASSLVKRLTDTQYF TRBJ2-3 TRBV7-9 . .
TGCGCCAGCAGCTTGGAACAGATATACAATGAGCAGTTCTTC CASSLEQIYNEQFF TRBJ2-1 TRBV5-1 . .
TGTGCCAGTAGTATAGTCCGCAGGGGCCACGAGCAGTACTTC CASSIVRRGHEQYF TRBJ2-7 TRBV19 . once
TGTGCCAGCAGTGAAATTTTTACTGGGGCCAACGTCCTGACTTTC CASSEIFTGANVLTF TRBJ2-6 TRBV6-1 . .
TGTGCCAGTACTATCACACCGGGACAGCCTAACTATGGCTACACCTTC CASTITPGQPNYGYTF TRBJ1-2 TRBV2 TRBD1 .
TGTGCCAGCAGCGAGGAGGCTAGCGGGGGGGCCCTACGTACAGATACGCAGTATTTT CASSEEASGGALRTDTQYF TRBJ2-3 TRBV9 TRBD2 .
TGCGCCAGCAGCTCCCCAGACAGGTCCGGGCCGGGCTACACCTTC CASSSPDRSGPGYTF TRBJ1-2 TRBV5-1 . .
TGTGCCACCAGTGATCGCCAGGGGTCCACCGGGGAGCTGTTTTTT CATSDRQGSTGELFF TRBJ2-2 TRBV24-1 . once
TGCGCCAGCAGCTTGGCCGGGGGGCTCGAAGGCTACACCTTC CASSLAGGLEGYTF TRBJ1-2 TRBV5-1 . .
TGTGCCAGCAGCCAAGAAAGCGGGAGATTAGATACGCAGTATTTT CASSQESGRLDTQYF TRBJ2-3 TRBV4-2 TRBD2 .
TGTGCCAGCAGCCCTCCAGCGGGAGGGCCTAGAGATACGCAGTATTTT CASSPPAGGPRDTQYF TRBJ2-3 TRBV7-9 TRBD2 .
TGTGCCAGCAGTCCCCATTCTAGCGGGAGGGCCTCAGATACGCAGTATTTT CASSPHSSGRASDTQYF TRBJ2-3 TRBV6-6 TRBD2 .
TGTGCCAGCAGCCAAGCTGAGGGGGCGGTCTACGAGCAGTACTTC CASSQAEGAVYEQYF TRBJ2-7 TRBV3-1/TRBV3-2 TRBD1 .
TGTGCCAGCAGCTTGGCCGGGCAGACAGGCTATGGCTACACCTTC CASSLAGQTGYGYTF TRBJ1-2 TRBV5-4 . .
TGCAGCGTCCGGGGTTCAGGGGGCGCGAGCACCGGGGAGCTGTTTTTT CSVRGSGGASTGELFF TRBJ2-2 TRBV29-1 TRBD1 .
TGCAGCGTTGAGCGTCTAGCGGGGGGCAATGAGCAGTTCTTC CSVERLAGGNEQFF TRBJ2-1 TRBV29-1 TRBD2 .
TGTGCCTGGAGTGAGGACAGTTATGGAAACACCATATATTTT CAWSEDSYGNTIYF TRBJ1-3 TRBV30 . few
TGTGCCATCAGCACTATTGACGGTGGGAACACTGAAGCTTTCTTT CAISTIDGGNTEAFF TRBJ1-1 TRBV10-3 . .
TGTGCCAGCAGCCAACAGACAGGGGTGGGCTACGAGCAGTACTTC CASSQQTGVGYEQYF TRBJ2-7 TRBV14 TRBD1 .
TGTGCCAGCAGTTTGTGGACAAACCAAGAGACCCAGTACTTC CASSLWTNQETQYF TRBJ2-5 TRBV28 . .
TGTGCCAGCAGGTCGACTAGCGGGATCCGCGAGACCCAGTACTTC CASRSTSGIRETQYF TRBJ2-5 TRBV6-5 TRBD2 few
TGTGCCAGCAGCGGGGGGGGACCCGTCTACGAGCAGTACTTC CASSGGGPVYEQYF TRBJ2-7 TRBV9 TRBD2 .
TGTGCCAGCAGCCAAGACACTAGCGGGAGGGGCACAGATACGCAGTATTTT CASSQDTSGRGTDTQYF TRBJ2-3 TRBV3-1/TRBV3-2 TRBD2 .
TGTGCCAGCAGTGAAGAGGAACAGGGACCACATGAAGCTTTCTTT CASSEEEQGPHEAFF TRBJ1-1 TRBV2 . .
TGTGCCAGCAGTAGGGACAGAGGCACAGATACGCAGTATTTT CASSRDRGTDTQYF TRBJ2-3 TRBV2 TRBD1 .
TGTGCCAGTAGTCCTCCGGGACAGGGACCCGGAAGGGCTGAAGCTTTCTTT CASSPPGQGPGRAEAFF TRBJ1-1 TRBV19 TRBD1 .
TGTGCCACCAGCAGAGCCACAGGGGTGAACACTGAAGCTTTCTTT CATSRATGVNTEAFF TRBJ1-1 TRBV15 TRBD1 .
TGTGCCAGCAGTTCTCCCCTGAGACAGGGGATAATTTACGAGCAGTACTTC CASSSPLRQGIIYEQYF TRBJ2-7 TRBV27 TRBD1 .